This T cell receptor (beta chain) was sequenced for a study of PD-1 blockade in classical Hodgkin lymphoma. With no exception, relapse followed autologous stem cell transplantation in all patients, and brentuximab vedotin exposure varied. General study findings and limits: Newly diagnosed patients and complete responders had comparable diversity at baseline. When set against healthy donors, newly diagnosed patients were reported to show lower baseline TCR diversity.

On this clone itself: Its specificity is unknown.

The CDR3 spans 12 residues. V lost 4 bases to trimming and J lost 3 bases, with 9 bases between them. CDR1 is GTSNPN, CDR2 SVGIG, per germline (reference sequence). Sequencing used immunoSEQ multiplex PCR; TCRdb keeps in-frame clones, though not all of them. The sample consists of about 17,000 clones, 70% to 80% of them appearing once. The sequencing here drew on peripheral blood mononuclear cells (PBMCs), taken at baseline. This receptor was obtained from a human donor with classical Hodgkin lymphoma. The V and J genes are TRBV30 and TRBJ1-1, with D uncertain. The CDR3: CAWTPGDTEAFF. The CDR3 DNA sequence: TGTGCCTGGACCCCGGGAGACACTGAAGCTTTCTTT. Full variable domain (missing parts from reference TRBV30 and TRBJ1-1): SQTIHQWPATLVQPVGSPLSLECTVEGTSNPNLYWYRQAAGRGLQLLFYSVGIGQISSEVPQNLSASRPQDRQFILSSKKLLLSDSGFYLCAWTPGDTEAFFGQGTRLTVV.